A single sample is the source of the 27 T cell receptor beta chains below, sequenced in a study of blood T cells in healthy people across ages. It was with a sample-barcoded 5' primer and a J-beta primer mix that a second PCR of roughly 6 to 12 cycles was run. TCRdb reprocessed the 5' RACE reads via MiXCR and lists one record per CDR3 protein. The table lists 1,800,000 or so distinct CDR3 sequences, approximately 39% of them singletons, with roughly 24% in the top ten. The material sequenced was blood. The receptors stem from a human donor in good health.

The chain combines TRBV3-1 with TRBJ2-2; D not resolved. The CDR3 totals 12 residues. The V end was cut by 1 base, the J end by 7 bases, with 4 bases between. The germline gives CDR1 LGHDT, CDR2 YNNKEL (reference sequence). The CDR3, as DNA: TGTGCCAGCAGCCAAGTTGACGGGGAGCTGTTTTTT. Its protein is CASSQVDGELFF.

The rearrangement links TRBV7-7 to TRBJ2-1; D possibly corresponds to TRBD2 (5 bases). The CDR3 is 18 amino acids. Germline CDR1 is SSHAT and CDR2 is FNYEAQ (reference sequence). V gave up 5 bases and J gave up 5 bases, with 25 bases separating them. CDR3 region: CASSPTRFRGLINNEQFF. For the CDR3, the DNA is TGTGCCAGCAGCCCGACCCGCTTTCGGGGATTAATCAACAATGAGCAGTTCTTC.

This clonotype has more than one count but fewer than ten. This sequence joins TRBV4-3 and TRBJ2-5; 8 bases match TRBD2. V dropped 4 bases and J dropped 3; count of bases not matched to a gene: 16. CDR3 length: 18 residues. Per the germline V gene, CDR1 is LGHNA and CDR2 is YSLEER. CDR3 loop: CASSRTPGLTGGKETQYF. The DNA for the CDR3 is TGCGCCAGCAGCCGGACCCCCGGACTAACGGGGGGGAAAGAGACCCAGTACTTC.

This clonotype was detected only a few times. The rearrangement uses TRBV5-5 and TRBJ1-5; maybe TRBD1 (5 bases). The CDR3 extends over 16 amino acids. With 2 bases removed from V and 0 bases from J, the gap between germline ends came to 12 bases. In germline, CDR1 is SGHKS, CDR2 YYEKEE (reference sequence). CDR3 loop: CASSLTGTVSNQPQHF. As DNA, the CDR3 is TGTGCCAGCAGCTTAACCGGGACGGTTAGCAATCAGCCCCAGCATTTT.

The chain combines TRBV5-1 with TRBJ2-3; 8 bases are a match to TRBD1. The germline CDR1 and CDR2 sequences are SGHRS and YFSETQ. The V gene end was trimmed by 3 bases and the J gene end by 5 bases; junction bases not matched to a gene: 11. This CDR3 comprises 16 residues. The CDR3 DNA reads as TGCGCCAGCAGCTCCGAGGGTCAGGGGGCGGGAGATACGCAGTATTTT. Protein sequence: CASSSEGQGAGDTQYF. The full variable domain, rest sourced from reference TRBV5-1 and TRBJ2-3, is KAGVTQTPRYLIKTRGQQVTLSCSPISGHRSVSWYQQTPGQGLQFLFEYFSETQRNKGNFPGRFSGRQFSNSRSEMNVSTLELGDSALYLCASSSEGQGAGDTQYFGPGTRLTVL.

As to this clonotype: Sequence at one end of the junction differs from germline and may be a read error. The V gene is TRBV5-1, the J gene TRBJ2-7; no reliable D call. The CDR3 runs 15 residues. Germline V lookup: CDR1 SGHRS, CDR2 YFSETQ. CDR3 sequence (DNA): TGCGCCAGCAGCTTGGCGGGCGCAGGTGGCTACGAGCAGGACTTC. Translated: CASSLAGAGGYEQDF. Filled out from reference TRBV5-1 and TRBJ2-7, the complete variable domain reads KAGVTQTPRYLIKTRGQQVTLSCSPISGHRSVSWYQQTPGQGLQFLFEYFSETQRNKGNFPGRFSGRQFSNSRSEMNVSTLELGDSALYLCASSLAGAGGYEQDFGPGTRLTVT.

V and J are TRBV5-1 and TRBJ2-1; 7 bases match TRBD1. This CDR3 contains 15 residues. V lost 5 bases, J lost 2 bases, and 7 bases stayed unmatched. The germline V gene encodes CDR1 SGHRS and CDR2 YFSETQ. CDR3 nucleotides: TGCGCCAGCAGGGTAGGAACAGGGGCCTACAATGAGCAGTTCTTC. Translation gives CASRVGTGAYNEQFF. Variable domain in full (rest from reference TRBV5-1 and TRBJ2-1): KAGVTQTPRYLIKTRGQQVTLSCSPISGHRSVSWYQQTPGQGLQFLFEYFSETQRNKGNFPGRFSGRQFSNSRSEMNVSTLELGDSALYLCASRVGTGAYNEQFFGPGTRLTVL.

This clonotype occurred a few times. The chain has TRBV7-9 and TRBJ2-1, with D possibly being TRBD2 (6 bases). Germline loops: CDR1 SEHNR, CDR2 FQNEAQ (reference sequence). V was clipped by 1 base and J by 8 bases, with 12 bases between them. The CDR3 spans 14 residues. The CDR3, as DNA: TGTGCCAGCAGCTTAGACTCTAGCGAGGATGAGCAGTTCTTC. Its protein is CASSLDSSEDEQFF.

The V call is TRBV14, the J call TRBJ2-1; no clear D. V lost 4 bases and J 9 bases, leaving 19 bases between the germline ends. The CDR3 length is 15 residues. The germline V gene encodes CDR1 SGHDN and CDR2 FVKESK. The CDR3 coding sequence is TGTGCCAGCAGCCGAGCACCGGGCCTGCCGGGTGAGCAGTTCTTC. Translation: CASSRAPGLPGEQFF.

The rearrangement links TRBV10-3 to TRBJ1-1; no reliable D call. Trimming took off 8 bases at V and 0 bases at J, with 13 bases between the two ends. The germline gives CDR1 ENHRY, CDR2 SYGVKD. The CDR3 covers 14 residues. CDR3 sequence reads: CAISAGGLNTEAFF. Here the CDR3 DNA reads TGTGCCATCTCGGCAGGAGGGCTGAACACTGAAGCTTTCTTT.

This rearrangement joins TRBV10-3 to TRBJ1-5; D might be TRBD1 (5 bases). V was clipped by 10 bases and J by 6 bases, with 19 bases between them. The CDR3 is 14 amino acids. CDR1 and CDR2 (germline): ENHRY, SYGVKD. CDR3 in amino acids: CATQGGGRGQPQHF. CDR3 in DNA: TGTGCCACTCAAGGTGGGGGTCGGGGTCAGCCCCAGCATTTT.

The chain recombines TRBV27 with TRBJ1-1; D unresolved. Trimming removed 2 bases from V and 3 bases from J, with 10 bases in between. CDR3 length: 14 amino acids. Germline CDR1 reads MNHEY; CDR2 reads SMNVEV (reference sequence). This chain's CDR3 is CASSLIQADTEAFF. Here the CDR3 DNA reads TGTGCCAGCAGTTTAATTCAGGCAGACACTGAAGCTTTCTTT.

This sequence joins TRBV2 and TRBJ1-1; no clear D. Trimming took 4 bases from V and 8 from J, leaving 11 bases between them. CDR3 size: 12 residues. Germline CDR1 reads SNHLY; CDR2 reads FYNNEI. The CDR3 bases are TGTGCCAGCAGTGTCGGGCAGAGGGAAGCTTTCTTT. Protein sequence: CASSVGQREAFF.

The rearrangement links TRBV27 to TRBJ1-5; D is ambiguous. The CDR3 contains 12 residues. With 3 bases removed from V and 5 bases from J, the gap between germline ends came to 5 bases. The germline gives CDR1 MNHEY, CDR2 SMNVEV (reference sequence). CDR3 coding DNA: TGTGCCAGCAGTTTTACGGATCAGCCCCAGCATTTT. Protein sequence: CASSFTDQPQHF.

This chain uses TRBV2 with TRBJ2-1, with a possible D match to TRBD2 (6 bases). Trimming left V 5 bases short and J 5 bases short, with 16 bases between. This CDR3 has 15 residues. CDR1 SNHLY and CDR2 FYNNEI come from the germline V gene. This CDR3 reads CASSKEIAVNNEQFF. DNA of the CDR3: TGTGCCAGCAGTAAGGAGATAGCGGTTAACAATGAGCAGTTCTTC. Supplemented by reference TRBV2 and TRBJ2-1, the full variable domain reads EPEVTQTPSHQVTQMGQEVILRCVPISNHLYFYWYRQILGQKVEFLVSFYNNEISEKSEIFDDQFSVERPDGSNFTLKIRSTKLEDSAMYFCASSKEIAVNNEQFFGPGTRLTVL.

J is TRBJ2-2 and V is TRBV4-1; D is ambiguous. The length of the CDR3 is 16 residues. V gave up 1 base and J gave up 4 bases, with 13 bases separating them. Germline CDR1 reads MGHRA; CDR2 reads YSYEKL. The CDR3 nucleotides read TGCGCCAGCAGCCAAGTTCGGCCGGTAAGCACCGGGGAGCTGTTTTTT. This sequence encodes CASSQVRPVSTGELFF.

This clonotype came up a few times. The chain combines TRBV5-5 with TRBJ2-6; D unclear. Germline CDR1 SGHKS, CDR2 YYEKEE (reference sequence). CDR3 length: 17 residues. V was cut by 2 bases and J by 0 bases, with 12 bases left in between. The CDR3 DNA follows: TGTGCCAGCAGCTTTCAAAAAATGAACTCTGGGGCCAACGTCCTGACTTTC. Its protein product is CASSFQKMNSGANVLTF.

The rearrangement links TRBV29-1 to TRBJ2-1; tentatively, D is TRBD1 or TRBD2 (5 bases each). V lost 6 bases to trimming and J lost 5 bases, with 17 bases between them. There are 14 residues in the CDR3. The germline V gene encodes CDR1 SQVTM and CDR2 ANQGSEA. The CDR3 protein is CSVLWKGPHNEQFF. CDR3 coding DNA: TGCAGCGTACTATGGAAGGGACCCCACAATGAGCAGTTCTTC.

The rearrangement joins TRBV5-8 to TRBJ2-5, with D tentatively TRBD2 (5 bases). Germline lookup yields CDR1 SGHTS and CDR2 YDEGEE. Trimming pared 4 bases from V and 2 bases from J, leaving 15 bases between. The CDR3 spans 15 residues. The CDR3 spells CASSPGKGFQETQYF. The CDR3, as DNA: TGTGCCAGCAGCCCCGGGAAGGGCTTTCAAGAGACCCAGTACTTC.

This sequence joins TRBV4-2 and TRBJ2-3, with D unclear. V shed 1 base and J shed 2 bases, with 10 bases lying between them. CDR3 length: 15 amino acids. CDR1 is LGHNA, CDR2 YNFKEQ, per germline. The CDR3: CASSQVDSITDTQYF. The CDR3 nucleotides are TGTGCCAGCAGCCAAGTCGACTCGATCACAGATACGCAGTATTTT.

CDR3 protein: CASSFGTGSDTQYF. The CDR3 nucleotides are TGCGCCAGCAGCTTCGGGACAGGGTCAGATACGCAGTATTTT. The V call is TRBV5-1, the J call TRBJ2-3; the match to TRBD1 covers 9 bases. The trim removed 2 bases at V and 4 bases at J, leaving 2 bases unmatched. This CDR3 has 14 amino acids. CDR1 and CDR2 (germline): SGHRS, YFSETQ. Complete variable domain (other parts from reference TRBV5-1 and TRBJ2-3): KAGVTQTPRYLIKTRGQQVTLSCSPISGHRSVSWYQQTPGQGLQFLFEYFSETQRNKGNFPGRFSGRQFSNSRSEMNVSTLELGDSALYLCASSFGTGSDTQYFGPGTRLTVL.

The chain links TRBV15 to TRBJ2-7, with unresolved D. Germline assignment: CDR1 LNHNV and CDR2 YYDKDF (reference sequence). This CDR3 is 13 amino acids long. Trimming pared 5 bases from V and 0 bases from J, leaving 8 bases between. The CDR3 spells CATSLGASYEQYF. The CDR3, as DNA: TGTGCCACCAGCCTTGGAGCCTCCTACGAGCAGTACTTC. Together with reference TRBV15 and TRBJ2-7, the CDR3 gives the full variable domain: DAMVIQNPRYQVTQFGKPVTLSCSQTLNHNVMYWYQQKSSQAPKLLFHYYDKDFNNEADTPDNFQSRRPNTSFCFLDIRSPGLGDTAMYLCATSLGASYEQYFGPGTRLTVT.

The V gene is TRBV15, the J gene TRBJ1-2; D gene unclear. This CDR3 region has 12 residues. V gave up 1 base and J gave up 7 bases, with 7 bases separating them. CDR1 is LNHNV, CDR2 YYDKDF, per germline (reference sequence). The CDR3 reads CATSRVPGGYTF. CDR3 DNA sequence: TGTGCCACCAGCAGAGTCCCGGGTGGCTACACCTTC.

V usage is TRBV5-1 and J usage is TRBJ2-2; no reliable D call. The germline CDR1 and CDR2 sequences are SGHRS and YFSETQ. V was clipped by 4 bases and J by 7 bases, with 11 bases between them. CDR3 length: 13 amino acids. CDR3 nucleotides: TGCGCCAGCAGCGCTGGATCGGGCGGGGAGCTGTTTTTT. This translates into CASSAGSGGELFF.

The V call is TRBV5-1, the J call TRBJ2-1; TRBD1 matches 11 bases. Germline V gene lookup returns CDR1 SGHRS and CDR2 YFSETQ. The CDR3 totals 15 residues. V gave up 2 bases and J gave up 6 bases; unmatched junction bases: 4. CDR3 DNA: TGCGCCAGCAGCTTCGGCGGGACAGGGGGCAATGAGCAGTTCTTC. This sequence encodes CASSFGGTGGNEQFF.

At least ten counts were recorded for this clonotype. This sequence joins TRBV29-1 and TRBJ2-3; D call uncertain. Germline V gives CDR1 SQVTM, CDR2 ANQGSEA. The CDR3 consists of 10 residues. Trimming removed 7 bases at V and 4 bases at J, with 6 bases between. As DNA, the CDR3 is TGCAGCGCCCTAGCAGATACGCAGTATTTT. Protein product: CSALADTQYF.

The chain uses TRBV12-3 or TRBV12-4 and TRBJ2-5; D is possibly TRBD1 (6 bases). The DNA end lines up better with TRBJ2-7; the J call may be wrong. This CDR3 region has 18 residues. CDR3 bases: TGTGCCAGCAGTTTATCCCACTGGGGGCAAAAATGGACTTACGAGCAGTACTTC. It codes for CASSLSHWGQKWTYEQYF.